This is a list of T cell receptor beta chains from one sample in a study of T cell responses to AZD1222 COVID-19 vaccine. Profiling relied on immunoSEQ multiplex PCR, and the TCRdb table lists in-frame clones only, not all of them. Of roughly 78,000 clones detected, about 82% appear once; the ten largest clones hold about 3.1%. The sample here was peripheral blood, taken on day 0 of AZD1222 vaccination. These receptors were obtained from an adult in good health. CDR3s include the opening cysteine and the closing phenylalanine or tryptophan. Each record gives: J gene, V gene, D gene, clone size, CDR3 protein, CDR3 DNA. A D gene is named only where the DNA matches it firmly. The size of a clone is reported for some rows only, either as once, few or many, or as a class for expanded clones.

>TRBJ2-3|TRBV7-3|-|many
CASSLGYGRAKDTQYF
TGTGCCAGCAGCTTAGGGTATGGGAGAGCAAAGGATACGCAGTATTTT
>TRBJ1-4|TRBV19|-|-
CASSPPGATNEKLFF
TGTGCCAGTAGTCCCCCAGGGGCAACTAATGAAAAACTGTTTTTT
>TRBJ1-4|TRBV19|-|-
CASSTATAATNEKLFF
TGTGCCAGTAGTACGGCAACGGCCGCAACTAATGAAAAACTGTTTTTT
>TRBJ2-4|TRBV5-1|-|-
CASSPGAGDKQLAKNIQYF
TGCGCCAGCAGCCCGGGGGCAGGGGATAAACAATTAGCCAAAAACATTCAGTACTTC
>TRBJ1-4|TRBV3-1/TRBV3-2|-|once
CASSKPGTSGGTKFF
TGTGCCAGCAGCAAACCCGGGACTAGCGGGGGAACTAAGTTTTTT
>TRBJ1-2|TRBV19|-|-
CASSSGARYGYTF
TGTGCCAGTAGTTCAGGGGCGCGGTATGGCTACACCTTC
>TRBJ2-7|TRBV2|-|-
CASSELESYEQYF
TGTGCCAGCAGTGAACTCGAGTCTTACGAGCAGTACTTC
>TRBJ2-1|TRBV7-2|TRBD1|-
CASSLDGTGRQFF
TGTGCCAGCAGCTTAGACGGGACAGGGCGGCAGTTCTTC
>TRBJ2-7|TRBV2|TRBD1|-
CASSGDRSSYEQYF
TGTGCCAGCAGTGGGGACAGGAGCTCCTACGAGCAGTACTTC
>TRBJ1-1|TRBV6-5|TRBD1|-
CASKRQGLSTEAFF
TGTGCCAGCAAGCGACAGGGTTTAAGCACTGAAGCTTTCTTT
>TRBJ1-2|TRBV12-3/TRBV12-4|-|-
CASSSYGFEGYTF
TGTGCCAGCAGTTCCTACGGGTTCGAGGGCTACACCTTC
>TRBJ2-1|TRBV20-1|-|once
CSASVPSSLDEQFF
TGCAGTGCTAGTGTACCTTCTAGTCTCGATGAGCAGTTCTTC
>TRBJ1-4|TRBV7-6|TRBD1|-
CASSLRVGTGLNEKLFF
TGTGCCAGCAGCTTAAGAGTGGGGACAGGTTTAAATGAAAAACTGTTTTTT
>TRBJ2-5|TRBV5-8|-|few
CASSFSLSKETQYF
TGTGCCAGCAGCTTTTCTTTATCCAAAGAGACCCAGTACTTC
>TRBJ1-3|TRBV11-3|-|-
CASSLAARGNTIYF
TGTGCCAGCAGCTTAGCGGCGAGGGGAAACACCATATATTTT
>TRBJ2-5|TRBV9|-|-
CASSVEGRQETQYF
TGTGCCAGCAGCGTAGAAGGGCGACAAGAGACCCAGTACTTC
>TRBJ1-1|TRBV11-2|-|-
CASSLDRGTEAFF
TGTGCCAGCAGCTTAGATAGGGGCACTGAAGCTTTCTTT
>TRBJ1-3|TRBV7-9|-|-
CASSLDQNTIYF
TGTGCCAGCAGCTTAGACCAAAACACCATATATTTT
>TRBJ2-3|TRBV6-5|-|-
CASKGGGTDTQYF
TGTGCCAGCAAGGGAGGGGGGACAGATACGCAGTATTTT
>TRBJ2-2|TRBV19|-|once
CASSIGGNAGELFF
TGTGCCAGTAGTATCGGTGGGAACGCCGGGGAGCTGTTTTTT
>TRBJ1-1|TRBV7-2|TRBD1|-
CASSPQQGRNTEAFF
TGTGCCAGCAGCCCACAACAGGGGAGGAACACTGAAGCTTTCTTT
>TRBJ2-3|TRBV9|TRBD2|-
CASSDLAADTQYF
TGTGCCAGCAGCGACCTAGCGGCAGATACGCAGTATTTT
>TRBJ1-2|TRBV5-5|-|few
CASSLSQGGGYTF
TGTGCCAGCAGCTTGTCACAGGGCGGTGGCTACACCTTC
>TRBJ2-5|TRBV28|TRBD2|-
CASSLEGLRETQYF
TGTGCCAGCAGTTTAGAGGGACTAAGGGAGACCCAGTACTTC
>TRBJ1-2|TRBV19|-|-
CASSIDSQAGYTF
TGTGCCAGTAGTATAGATTCCCAGGCTGGGTACACCTTC
>TRBJ1-3|TRBV16|-|-
CASSSQHSGNTIYF
TGTGCCAGCAGCTCACAGCACTCTGGAAACACCATATATTTT
>TRBJ2-1|TRBV7-2|-|-
CASSFATSYNEQFF
TGTGCCAGCAGCTTTGCGACCTCCTACAATGAGCAGTTCTTC
>TRBJ2-1|TRBV5-8|-|-
CASSLSLGAYNEQFF
TGTGCCAGCAGCTTGTCACTCGGAGCCTACAATGAGCAGTTCTTC
>TRBJ1-4|TRBV15|TRBD1|-
CATSGRQGMGNEKLFF
TGTGCCACCAGCGGACGACAGGGAATGGGGAATGAAAAACTGTTTTTT